This T cell receptor (beta chain) comes out of a study of blood T cell repertoires in COVID-19. In the authors' methods: Reference gene primer amplification gave estimated nucleated cell counts. The method was immunoSEQ multiplex PCR; TCRdb's version includes in-frame clones alone and lacks a portion of them. The DNA gave D and trimming, while V, J and clone size come from that table. This sample yields 250,000 to 300,000 clones, of which 65% to 90% are seen a single time; 15% to 17% belongs to the top ten. Germline V gene sequence: CDR1 LNHDA, CDR2 SQIVND (reference sequence). CDR3 size: 13 residues. The V gene end was trimmed by 7 bases and the J gene end by 5 bases; junction bases not matched to a gene: 6. The study drew participants aged 18 to 89 years from 20 to 30 US areas. Allocation to cohorts depended on clinical history reported by the participants.

The chain uses TRBV19 and TRBJ2-5; 8 bases line up with TRBD2. The sample was PBMCs or T cells enriched from blood (not recorded which). The sequence was collected from a man younger than 35 who had recovered from COVID-19. In nucleotides, the CDR3 is TGTGCCAGTATGAGCGGGGGTAGCGAGACCCAGTACTTC. Translated: CASMSGGSETQYF.